This T cell receptor (beta chain) emerged from a study of blood T cell repertoires in COVID-19. Study summary: Sources were T cells, B-cell-depleted T cells, or PBMCs; the material itself was cDNA or gDNA.

Germline CDR1 is LNHDA and CDR2 is SQIVND (reference sequence). CDR3 length: 15 residues. Trimming removed 4 bases from V and 4 bases from J; junction bases left unmatched: 6. This table comes from immunoSEQ multiplex PCR, and its TCRdb copy is limited to in-frame clones, with some not included. Of 100,000 to 150,000 clones in the sample, over 75% were seen once. Worth noting for this clone: In the same sample, other DNA sequences code for this CDR3.

Source material: peripheral blood. This chain links TRBV19 with TRBJ2-2; 7 bases are a match to TRBD1. The sequence was collected from a woman aged 55-69 years with acute or convalescent COVID-19. The CDR3 coding sequence is TGTGCCAGTAGTAGCCGGGACAGATTCACCGGGGAGCTGTTTTTT. The encoded protein is CASSSRDRFTGELFF. The full variable domain, its missing parts supplied by reference TRBV19 and TRBJ2-2, is DGGITQSPKYLFRKEGQNVTLSCEQNLNHDAMYWYRQDPGQGLRLIYYSQIVNDFQKGDIAEGYSVSREKKESFPLTVTSAQKNPTAFYLCASSSRDRFTGELFFGEGSRLTVL.